The rows below give T cell receptor beta chains drawn from one sample of a study of T cells in Graves' hyperthyroidism and ophthalmopathy. Each CDR3 protein is one row after TCRdb ran MiXCR on the multiplex PCR reads. Found here are more than 300,000 distinct CDR3 sequences, approximately 18% of them singletons; the top ten hold over 35%. The sample consisted of blood. Every receptor here comes from a man aged 18 to 29 with Graves' ophthalmopathy. Each CDR3 is given with its conserved first and last residue. The D gene is left open where the match is weak. Size tells how often a clone was seen (once, few, many) or the class of an expanded clone, and some rows leave it out.

>many|.|TRBJ1-5|TRBV27
CASSPGGGSNQPQHF
>many|TRBD2|TRBJ2-1|TRBV24-1
CATSDRERGPSYNEQFF
>few|.|TRBJ2-7|TRBV5-5
CASTSGVSSYEQYF
>few|.|TRBJ2-5|TRBV20-1
CSADTGKWGQETQYF
>many|TRBD2|TRBJ2-5|TRBV28
CASNLAGGETQYF
>many|.|TRBJ2-1|TRBV20-1
CSAVSFSYNEQFF
>many|.|TRBJ1-1|TRBV12-3/TRBV12-4
CASSLANRAGNTEAFF
>.|.|TRBJ2-3|TRBV7-3
CASSAHSTDTQYF
>.|TRBD1|TRBJ1-2|TRBV13
CASSLAGQAHGYTF
>.|TRBD2|TRBJ2-1|TRBV4-1
CASSLGLAGGLRDYNEQFF
>many|.|TRBJ2-1|TRBV5-1
CASSSGAGGSYNEQFF
>many|.|TRBJ2-1|TRBV7-9
CASSFPAGPNEQFF
>few|.|TRBJ2-3|TRBV7-9
CASSPPAGWPDTQYF
>.|.|TRBJ1-4|TRBV10-3
CAISESGASNEKLFF
>.|TRBD2|TRBJ2-5|TRBV3-1
CASSQSGLVGETQYF
>few|.|TRBJ2-7|TRBV29-1
CSVRDILDEQYF
>.|.|TRBJ2-1|TRBV5-1
CASSLAPPLNEQFF
>.|TRBD1|TRBJ2-7|TRBV7-3
CASSLSKGTGSYEQYF
>many|.|TRBJ2-7|TRBV13
CASSFGSADYEQYF
>many|.|TRBJ2-7|TRBV4-1
CASSQVRGLRYEQYF
>many|TRBD1|TRBJ1-1|TRBV5-1
CASSALRGDTTEAFF
>few|.|TRBJ2-3|TRBV7-2
CASSFNSPGTDTQYF
>many|.|TRBJ1-3|TRBV12-3/TRBV12-4
CASSTTDNSGNTIYF